These T cell receptor beta chains were read from a single sample in a study of regulatory T cells in long-lasting Graves disease. MiXCR, applied by TCRdb to the multiplex PCR reads, yields one record per CDR3 protein. This sample has about 620,000 distinct CDR3 sequences, with 15% to 20% found just once. This same sample was also taken into another study, of T cells in Graves' hyperthyroidism and ophthalmopathy.

The sample in question was peripheral blood mononuclear cells (PBMCs), obtained at new diagnosis, from a patient treated with antithyroid drugs. The source is a woman aged 25 to 39 with Graves disease. CDR3s include the opening cysteine and the closing phenylalanine or tryptophan. A D gene is named only where the DNA matches it firmly. Not all rows give a size; the values are once, few, many and, for expanded clones, a class.

V: TRBV6-2/TRBV6-3; size: few; J: TRBJ1-2; D: NA; DNA: TGTGCCACCAAAGGAAACTATGGCTACACCTTC; CDR3: CATKGNYGYTF
V: TRBV12-3/TRBV12-4; size: NA; J: TRBJ2-5; D: NA; DNA: TGTGCCAGCTCCCCGACAGGTCCGGTGTTGATTCCGTACTTC; CDR3: CASSPTGPVLIPYF
V: TRBV7-2; size: many; J: TRBJ2-2; D: TRBD1; DNA: TGTGCCAGCAGCTTAAGGCGGGGACAGGGTACCGGGGAGCTGTTTTTT; CDR3: CASSLRRGQGTGELFF
V: TRBV2; size: many; J: TRBJ2-1; D: TRBD1; DNA: TGTGCCAGCGGAACCTCAGGGGGATTATACAATGAGCAGTTCTTC; CDR3: CASGTSGGLYNEQFF
V: TRBV2; size: many; J: TRBJ1-3; D: TRBD1; DNA: TGTGCCAGCAGTGAGGACAGGGTCCCTGGAAACACCATATATTTT; CDR3: CASSEDRVPGNTIYF
V: TRBV6-1; size: few; J: TRBJ2-7; D: NA; DNA: TGTGCCAGTGGGGGACCTAAGCCTCCGTACGAGCAGTACTTC; CDR3: CASGGPKPPYEQYF
V: TRBV12-3/TRBV12-4; size: few; J: TRBJ1-4; D: NA; DNA: TGTGCCAGCAGTCGGGGAGACGGAGAAAAACTGTTTTTT; CDR3: CASSRGDGEKLFF
V: TRBV4-3; size: NA; J: TRBJ1-5; D: TRBD1; DNA: TGCGCCAGCAGCCAGGTAGACCTGGGGTTTCCAGGGGGGCCCCAGCATTTT; CDR3: CASSQVDLGFPGGPQHF
V: TRBV20-1; size: NA; J: TRBJ1-1; D: TRBD1; DNA: TGCAATGCTGAGCGGGGACAGGGGGCTTCGACGGCTTTCTTT; CDR3: CNAERGQGASTAFF
V: TRBV5-1; size: NA; J: TRBJ2-6; D: NA; DNA: TGCGCCAGCATGCAGAGGGAGACTGGGGCCAACGTCCTGACTTTC; CDR3: CASMQRETGANVLTF
V: TRBV3-1; size: many; J: TRBJ1-5; D: NA; DNA: TGTGCCAGCAGCCAAGAGGGAAGACAGCCCCAGCATTTT; CDR3: CASSQEGRQPQHF
V: TRBV3-1; size: few; J: TRBJ2-7; D: NA; DNA: TGTGCCAGCAGCCAAGAGGCTTCTAGGACCGAGCAGTACTTC; CDR3: CASSQEASRTEQYF
V: TRBV20-1; size: many; J: TRBJ1-5; D: NA; DNA: TGCAGTGTTCAACCACACGGACAGCCCCAGCATTTT; CDR3: CSVQPHGQPQHF
V: TRBV28; size: many; J: TRBJ1-1; D: TRBD1; DNA: TGTGCCAGCAGCTTGACAGGGGCAAGCGCTGAAGCTTTCTTT; CDR3: CASSLTGASAEAFF
V: TRBV30; size: many; J: TRBJ2-7; D: TRBD2; DNA: TGTGCCTGGGCAACTAGCGGACCCTACGAGCAGTACTTC; CDR3: CAWATSGPYEQYF
V: TRBV5-1; size: few; J: TRBJ1-2; D: TRBD1; DNA: TGCGCCAGCAGCCCGACAGGGACGAAGAACTATGGCTACACCTTC; CDR3: CASSPTGTKNYGYTF
V: TRBV28; size: NA; J: TRBJ2-3; D: TRBD2; DNA: TGTGCCAGCAGTTCAGGGACTAGCGGGGCTAGCACAGATACGCAGTATTTT; CDR3: CASSSGTSGASTDTQYF
V: TRBV20-1; size: once; J: TRBJ2-5; D: TRBD2; DNA: TGCAGTGCACCTTCAAGGTCCCCCAGCGGGAGGTGGGAGACCCAGTACTTC; CDR3: CSAPSRSPSGRWETQYF
V: TRBV3-1; size: many; J: TRBJ1-6; D: TRBD1; DNA: TGTGCCAGCAGCCACCGGACAGGGGATTCACCCCTCCACTTT; CDR3: CASSHRTGDSPLHF
V: TRBV28; size: many; J: TRBJ2-1; D: TRBD2; DNA: TGTGCCAGCAGGCGGACTAGCGGGAGAATGGATGAGCAGTTCTTC; CDR3: CASRRTSGRMDEQFF
V: TRBV2; size: few; J: TRBJ1-2; D: NA; DNA: TGTGCCAGCAACCGGGACAAGATTTATGGCTACACCTTC; CDR3: CASNRDKIYGYTF
V: TRBV5-6; size: NA; J: TRBJ2-3; D: NA; DNA: TGTGCCAGCACCTTCAGGGGGGGATCCACAGATACGCAGTATTTT; CDR3: CASTFRGGSTDTQYF
V: TRBV9; size: NA; J: TRBJ1-3; D: NA; DNA: TGTGCCAGCAGCGTAGCTCAGGGAGGGAGCTCTGGAAACACCATATATTTT; CDR3: CASSVAQGGSSGNTIYF
V: TRBV7-3; size: NA; J: TRBJ2-5; D: TRBD2; DNA: TGTGCCAGCAGCCCCGGGGGTAGCGGGAGGTTACAAGAGACCCAGTACTTC; CDR3: CASSPGGSGRLQETQYF
V: TRBV6-2/TRBV6-3; size: NA; J: TRBJ2-3; D: TRBD2; DNA: TGTGCCAGTAGTATCTCGGGAGGGCCAGCAACAGATACGCAGTATTTT; CDR3: CASSISGGPATDTQYF
V: TRBV28; size: many; J: TRBJ2-5; D: TRBD1; DNA: TGTGCCAGCGGACAGGGGTTAGAGACCCAGTACTTC; CDR3: CASGQGLETQYF
V: TRBV3-1; size: few; J: TRBJ1-2; D: TRBD1; DNA: TGTGCCAGCAGCCAATATAGACAGGGGAATGGCTACACCTTC; CDR3: CASSQYRQGNGYTF
V: TRBV18; size: once; J: TRBJ2-1; D: NA; DNA: TGTGCCAGCTCACCACTTGAGACAGGAGGCAATGAGCAGTTCTTC; CDR3: CASSPLETGGNEQFF
V: TRBV27; size: few; J: TRBJ1-2; D: TRBD1; DNA: TGTGCCAGCAGGGGACCACAGGGGGCGAGGTATCGCTACACCTTC; CDR3: CASRGPQGARYRYTF
V: TRBV10-2; size: few; J: TRBJ1-1; D: NA; DNA: TGCGCCAGCAGAGAGGGCGGCAGCCGGTTGAACACTGAAGCTTTCTTT; CDR3: CASREGGSRLNTEAFF
V: TRBV12-3/TRBV12-4; size: many; J: TRBJ1-6; D: TRBD1; DNA: TGTGCCAGCAGCCCCTCCCCGGGACAGCATAATTCACCCCTCCACTTT; CDR3: CASSPSPGQHNSPLHF
V: TRBV20-1; size: few; J: TRBJ1-4; D: NA; DNA: TGCAGTGCTATTGGGTCAGGGAACGAAAAACTGTTTTTT; CDR3: CSAIGSGNEKLFF
V: TRBV14; size: NA; J: TRBJ2-7; D: NA; DNA: TGTGCCAGCAGCCCCGAAAGTTCATTTGACGAGCAGTACTTC; CDR3: CASSPESSFDEQYF
V: TRBV10-3; size: many; J: TRBJ1-4; D: NA; DNA: TGTGCCATCAGTGAGTCGAACCCCGCTGATAATGAAAAACTGTTTTTT; CDR3: CAISESNPADNEKLFF
V: TRBV12-3/TRBV12-4; size: few; J: TRBJ1-5; D: TRBD1; DNA: TGTGCCAGCAGTTCATCGACAGGGGGTCAGCCCCAGCATTTT; CDR3: CASSSSTGGQPQHF
V: TRBV7-9; size: few; J: TRBJ1-1; D: NA; DNA: TGTGCCAGCAGCTTATGGACGAGCACTGAAGCTTTCTTT; CDR3: CASSLWTSTEAFF
V: TRBV7-2; size: many; J: TRBJ1-2; D: NA; DNA: TGTGCCAGCAGCTCCGATCCAGGGGCATATATCTGGTACACCTTC; CDR3: CASSSDPGAYIWYTF
V: TRBV5-1; size: few; J: TRBJ2-1; D: NA; DNA: TGCGCCAGCAGCCCCCGGGACTCTGGAACCAATGAGCAGTTCTTC; CDR3: CASSPRDSGTNEQFF
V: TRBV27; size: many; J: TRBJ1-1; D: TRBD1; DNA: TGTGCCAGCAGTGACACAGGGGCAACTGAAGCTTTCTTT; CDR3: CASSDTGATEAFF
V: TRBV28; size: many; J: TRBJ2-1; D: TRBD2; DNA: TGTGCCAGCAGTCTCAGCACTAGCGGGAGCATGAATGAGCAGTTCTTC; CDR3: CASSLSTSGSMNEQFF
V: TRBV6-5; size: few; J: TRBJ1-3; D: NA; DNA: TGTGCCAGCAGTTACTCGACTGGAAACACCATATATTTT; CDR3: CASSYSTGNTIYF
V: TRBV28; size: many; J: TRBJ1-1; D: NA; DNA: TGTGCCAGCAGCCCTTGGGAGGAGAGGACTGAAGCTTTCTTT; CDR3: CASSPWEERTEAFF
V: TRBV28; size: many; J: TRBJ2-3; D: TRBD2; DNA: TGTGCCAGCAGTATTGGGGGGGGCACAGATACGCAGTATTTT; CDR3: CASSIGGGTDTQYF
V: TRBV20-1; size: many; J: TRBJ1-1; D: NA; DNA: TGCAGTGCCCCAGGGCGCACTGAAGCTTTCTTT; CDR3: CSAPGRTEAFF
V: TRBV19; size: NA; J: TRBJ2-2; D: TRBD2; DNA: TGTGCCAGTAGTGGAGCCTTTGGTCGGCGGGAGTTTATCGCCGGGGAGCTGTTTTTT; CDR3: CASSGAFGRREFIAGELFF
V: TRBV7-2; size: few; J: TRBJ1-4; D: NA; DNA: TGTGCCAGCAGCGTTGCGGGGTTTGGGGAAAAACTGTTTTTT; CDR3: CASSVAGFGEKLFF
V: TRBV9; size: NA; J: TRBJ2-7; D: NA; DNA: TGTGCCAGCCTCCACGAGCAGTACTTC; CDR3: CASLHEQYF
V: TRBV7-9; size: NA; J: TRBJ2-3; D: NA; DNA: TGTGCCAGCAGCCCCCCAATAGGCACAGATACGCAGTATTTT; CDR3: CASSPPIGTDTQYF
V: TRBV29-1; size: few; J: TRBJ1-3; D: NA; DNA: TGCAGCGTGGGGGAGGGTGTTGGAAACACCATATATTTT; CDR3: CSVGEGVGNTIYF
V: TRBV29-1; size: NA; J: TRBJ2-5; D: NA; DNA: TGCAGCGTTGTGGGCTGGGGCAGGGGAGGCGGGGAGACCCAGTACTTC; CDR3: CSVVGWGRGGGETQYF
V: TRBV5-1; size: many; J: TRBJ2-7; D: NA; DNA: TGCGCCAGCAGCTTGAGCTACGGAATCTCCTACGAGCAGTACTTC; CDR3: CASSLSYGISYEQYF